The 27 T cell receptor beta chains listed next were all sequenced from one sample in a study of Graves' ophthalmopathy and Graves' hyperthyroidism. Transcripts of RNA were the source for amplifying TCR beta CDR3 regions. The workflow started with a first-round RT-PCR run with HTBI primers and then moved on to a second-round multiplex PCR. TCRdb redid the calling of the multiplex PCR reads with MiXCR, one entry per CDR3 protein. The sample has about 210,000 distinct CDR3 sequences, approximately 29% seen once; the top ten hold over 7.5%. The material sequenced was peripheral blood. These receptors all come from a man aged 45-60 years with Graves' ophthalmopathy.

This clonotype was seen ten or more times. The rearrangement links TRBV11-2 to TRBJ2-7; D might be TRBD2 (6 bases). Per germline, CDR1 SGHAT and CDR2 FQNNGV. The CDR3 spans 16 residues. Trimming shortened V by 0 bases and J by 2 bases, and 14 bases separated the two germline ends. The CDR3 DNA reads as TGTGCCAGCAGCTTAGACGGCGGGATAGGGGCCTACGAGCAGTACTTC. As protein: CASSLDGGIGAYEQYF. The entire variable domain, with the rest obtained from reference TRBV11-2 and TRBJ2-7, is as follows: EAGVAQSPRYKIIEKRQSVAFWCNPISGHATLYWYQQILGQGPKLLIQFQNNGVVDDSQLPKDRFSAERLKGVDSTLKIQPAKLEDSAVYLCASSLDGGIGAYEQYFGPGTRLTVT.

In its sample, this clonotype was seen many times. The CDR3 reads CATELAEISGTQYF. Here the CDR3 DNA reads TGTGCCACCGAACTAGCGGAGATATCGGGTACGCAGTATTTT. The rearrangement joins TRBV10-3 to TRBJ2-3; TRBD2 aligns across 8 bases. This CDR3 has 14 residues. With 10 bases clipped from V and 8 bases from J, the junction kept 14 bases outside the gene matches. Per the germline V gene, CDR1 is ENHRY and CDR2 is SYGVKD.

The sample holds many counts of this clonotype. The V and J genes are TRBV2 and TRBJ2-7, with D uncertain. The CDR3 spans 13 residues. The V gene's germline CDR1 is SNHLY and CDR2 FYNNEI. V lost 3 bases, J lost 3 bases, and 9 bases lay in between. The CDR3 nucleotides read TGTGCCAGCAGTGACCTAGAGAACTACGAGCAGTACTTC. This encodes CASSDLENYEQYF.

The sample holds many counts of this clonotype. The V gene is TRBV11-1, the J gene TRBJ1-2, with D perhaps matching TRBD1 (5 bases). V shed 7 bases and J shed 0 bases, with 18 bases lying between them. The CDR3 consists of 16 residues. Germline V gives CDR1 SGHAT, CDR2 FQDESV (reference sequence). The DNA for the CDR3 is TGTGCCAGCACTAATCTCACGGGGGGTTCTAACTATGGCTACACCTTC. This gives the protein CASTNLTGGSNYGYTF. The whole variable domain, remainder taken from reference TRBV11-1 and TRBJ1-2, is EAEVAQSPRYKITEKSQAVAFWCDPISGHATLYWYRQILGQGPELLVQFQDESVVDDSQLPKDRFSAERLKGVDSTLKIQPAELGDSAMYLCASTNLTGGSNYGYTFGSGTRLTVV.

This clonotype was seen ten or more times. The chain joins TRBV7-9 to TRBJ2-7; possibly TRBD1 for D (5 bases). This CDR3 has 13 amino acids. Trimming left V 5 bases short and J 5 bases short, with 13 bases between. Germline loops: CDR1 SEHNR, CDR2 FQNEAQ (reference sequence). Here the CDR3 reads CASSGRVGDEQYF. The CDR3 region has the DNA TGTGCCAGCAGCGGCAGGGTTGGTGACGAGCAGTACTTC.

This clonotype was seen many times. The J gene is TRBJ2-7, the V gene TRBV20-1; tentatively, D is TRBD1 (6 bases). Trimming took off 4 bases at V and 3 bases at J, with 16 bases between the two ends. The germline CDR1 and CDR2 sequences are DFQATT and SNEGSKA (reference sequence). The CDR3 loop spans 14 amino acids. CDR3 residues: CSATGTRKDYEQYF. CDR3 in DNA: TGCAGTGCTACCGGGACACGGAAGGACTACGAGCAGTACTTC.

This clonotype was counted at least ten times. The rearrangement joins TRBV11-2 to TRBJ2-5, with 10 bases aligning to TRBD2. Germline CDR1 is SGHAT and CDR2 is FQNNGV. The V gene end was trimmed by 0 bases and the J gene end by 0 bases; junction bases not matched to a gene: 10. This CDR3 is built from 19 residues. The CDR3, as DNA: TGTGCCAGCAGCTTAGATGTACCTTCGACTAGCGGGTACCAAGAGACCCAGTACTTC. It is translated as CASSLDVPSTSGYQETQYF.

This clonotype was counted many times. Written as DNA, the CDR3 is TGCGCCAGCAGCCAAGACATCGACGGGGAGCTGTTTTTT. Translating it yields CASSQDIDGELFF. The chain is built from TRBV5-1 and TRBJ2-2; D is undetermined. In germline, CDR1 is SGHRS, CDR2 YFSETQ. V gave up 4 bases and J gave up 7 bases, with 11 bases separating them. The CDR3 runs 13 residues.

This clonotype was seen repeatedly, ten times or more. One end of the junction does not line up with germline, which may come from a read error. The chain joins TRBV4-2 to TRBJ2-7; 7 bases are shared with TRBD2. CDR3 length: 14 residues. CDR1 is LGHNA and CDR2 is YNFKEQ in the germline V gene. Written as DNA, the CDR3 is TGTGCCAGCAGCCGAGAGCGGGACTCCTCCGAGCAGTACTTC. As protein: CASSRERDSSEQYF.

The table lists this clonotype with many counts. The chain is built from TRBV11-1 and TRBJ2-6; D may be TRBD2 (5 bases). This CDR3 spans 17 amino acids. Per germline, CDR1 SGHAT and CDR2 FQDESV (reference sequence). V lost 3 bases to trimming and J lost 4 bases, with 16 bases between them. The CDR3 reads CASSFLDGESGANVLTF. The CDR3 bases are TGTGCCAGCAGCTTCCTCGATGGGGAGTCCGGGGCCAACGTCCTGACTTTC.

This clonotype was counted many times. The V call is TRBV28, the J call TRBJ2-7, with D perhaps TRBD1 or TRBD2 (5 bases each). Germline CDR1 and CDR2: MDHEN and SYDVKM. Trimming stripped 4 bases from V and 6 bases from J, with 10 bases between. The CDR3 runs to 12 residues. The CDR3 bases are TGTGCCAGCAGTTCCCGGGACCTCGAGCAGTACTTC. Protein: CASSSRDLEQYF.

V gene TRBV7-3 combines with J gene TRBJ2-7; TRBD2 is a possible D gene (6 bases). V shed 4 bases and J shed 6 bases, with 13 bases lying between them. Germline CDR1 and CDR2: SGHTA and FQGTGA. The CDR3 runs 13 residues. CDR3 region: CASSSSGEAEQYF. CDR3 coding DNA: TGTGCCAGCAGCTCGTCTGGGGAGGCCGAGCAGTACTTC. The complete variable domain, with remaining parts taken from reference TRBV7-3 and TRBJ2-7, reads GAGVSQTPSNKVTEKGKYVELRCDPISGHTALYWYRQSLGQGPEFLIYFQGTGAADDSGLPNDRFFAVRPEGSVSTLKIQRTERGDSAVYLCASSSSGEAEQYFGPGTRLTVT.

The chain links TRBV6-1 to TRBJ2-7; D not certain. With 11 bases removed from V and 7 bases from J, the gap between germline ends came to 21 bases. This CDR3 is 13 amino acids long. Germline V gene lookup returns CDR1 MNHNS and CDR2 SASEGT. Here the CDR3 DNA reads TGTGCCTCCGCTGTGTTGGAGTCCGGGGAGCAGTACTTC. Its protein is CASAVLESGEQYF.

This chain links TRBV12-3 or TRBV12-4 with TRBJ2-7; 11 nucleotides match TRBD1. The trim removed 3 bases at V and 6 bases at J, leaving 1 base unmatched. The CDR3 runs 13 residues. The CDR3 here is CASSLGTGGEQYF. The DNA for the CDR3 is TGTGCCAGCAGTTTGGGGACAGGGGGCGAGCAGTACTTC.

This clonotype is a singleton in its sample. This chain uses TRBV2 with TRBJ2-7; no definite D call. CDR1 is SNHLY and CDR2 is FYNNEI in the germline V gene. The CDR3 length is 10 residues. The ends were cut back, 8 bases at V and 5 bases at J, with 7 bases in the middle. The CDR3 spells CASGSNEQYF. The CDR3 coding sequence is TGTGCCAGCGGAAGTAACGAGCAGTACTTC.

This clonotype was recorded many times. The J gene is TRBJ2-7, the V gene TRBV12-5; D is uncertain. Per germline, CDR1 LGHNT and CDR2 FRNRAP. This CDR3 is built from 14 residues. V dropped 10 bases and J dropped 0 bases, with 16 bases sitting between them. The CDR3 here is CATLNPTLSYEQYF. CDR3 nucleotides: TGTGCTACCCTCAACCCGACACTCTCCTACGAGCAGTACTTC.

This clonotype appeared many times. The V and J genes are TRBV20-1 and TRBJ1-5, with D maybe TRBD1 (6 bases). Germline V gene lookup returns CDR1 DFQATT and CDR2 SNEGSKA (reference sequence). Trimming took off 6 bases at V and 7 bases at J, with 16 bases between the two ends. This CDR3 spans 13 amino acids. CDR3 loop: CSATTGTGQPQHF. The CDR3 region has the DNA TGCAGTGCCACCACAGGGACCGGCCAGCCCCAGCATTTT.

There are a few counts of this clonotype. The V and J genes are TRBV20-1 and TRBJ2-5; 7 nucleotides align to TRBD2. The ends lost 3 bases at V and 7 bases at J; junction bases unmatched: 8. The CDR3 has 13 residues. Germline loops: CDR1 DFQATT, CDR2 SNEGSKA (reference sequence). The chain's CDR3 is CSARTGGDVTQYF. The CDR3 DNA follows: TGCAGTGCTAGGACGGGAGGTGATGTGACCCAGTACTTC.

This clonotype was counted at least ten times. V is TRBV25-1 and J is TRBJ1-6, with D hard to call. V was clipped by 3 bases and J by 9 bases, with 12 bases between them. The CDR3 covers 14 residues. The germline V gene encodes CDR1 MGHDK and CDR2 SYGVNS. CDR3 region: CASSDGVGPSPLHF. The CDR3 bases are TGTGCCAGCAGTGATGGGGTAGGACCTTCACCCCTCCACTTT.

This clonotype was found a few times. The chain carries TRBV2 and TRBJ2-5; the D is unclear. V was pared by 6 bases and J by 1 base, with 12 bases between. Germline loops: CDR1 SNHLY, CDR2 FYNNEI. The CDR3 runs 14 residues. The CDR3 bases are TGTGCCAGCAGAGCAAGTGGCCCCCAAGAGACCCAGTACTTC. This encodes CASRASGPQETQYF.

Ten or more counts support this clonotype. The chain is built from TRBV12-3 or TRBV12-4 and TRBJ1-2; D is unresolved. V gave up 5 bases and J gave up 0 bases, with 4 bases separating them. The CDR3 spans 12 residues. The CDR3 region is CASSDTNYGYTF. DNA for the CDR3: TGTGCCAGCAGTGACACTAACTATGGCTACACCTTC.

This clonotype showed up many times. This chain connects TRBV20-1 to TRBJ2-5; D may be TRBD1 (7 bases). This CDR3 region has 14 residues. The ends were cut back, 3 bases at V and 5 bases at J, with 16 bases in the middle. CDR1 is DFQATT, CDR2 SNEGSKA, per germline (reference sequence). CDR3 region: CSARWRGLGETQYF. The CDR3 nucleotides read TGCAGTGCTAGGTGGAGGGGGCTCGGTGAGACCCAGTACTTC.

This clonotype was seen ten or more times. The chain has TRBV6-2 or TRBV6-3 and TRBJ1-5; 10 nucleotides match TRBD1. With V trimmed by 6 bases and J by 1 base, 6 bases remained unmatched. The V gene's germline CDR1 is MNHEY and CDR2 SVGEGT. This CDR3 comprises 16 residues. The CDR3 loop reads CASRKTGGGSNQPQHF. The CDR3 DNA reads TGTGCCAGCAGGAAGACAGGGGGCGGAAGCAATCAGCCCCAGCATTTT.

The chain carries TRBV5-1 and TRBJ2-2; the match to TRBD1 covers 7 bases. The germline V gene encodes CDR1 SGHRS and CDR2 YFSETQ. Trimming at V came to 4 bases and at J to 0 bases, leaving 3 bases not matched to a gene. The CDR3 covers 15 residues. CDR3 sequence: CASSQGVTNTGELFF. DNA for the CDR3: TGCGCCAGCAGCCAGGGGGTTACGAACACCGGGGAGCTGTTTTTT.

This clonotype was detected many times. The gene calls are TRBV19 and TRBJ2-7, with a weak D call TRBD1 (6 bases). This CDR3 spans 13 amino acids. Germline V lookup: CDR1 LNHDA, CDR2 SQIVND (reference sequence). V gave up 5 bases and J gave up 3 bases, with 11 bases separating them. The CDR3: CASSEGVIYEQYF. The CDR3 nucleotides read TGTGCCAGTAGTGAGGGGGTAATCTACGAGCAGTACTTC.

This clonotype was observed many times. The gene calls are TRBV27 and TRBJ2-4, with no clear D. Trimming removed 6 bases at V and 0 bases at J, with 6 bases between. The CDR3 has 13 amino acids. Germline CDR1 and CDR2: MNHEY and SMNVEV (reference sequence). CDR3: CASSTVAKNIQYF. For the CDR3, the DNA is TGTGCCAGCAGCACTGTAGCCAAAAACATTCAGTACTTC.

This clonotype occurred many times. The V call is TRBV12-3 or TRBV12-4, the J call TRBJ1-6, with 9 positions matching TRBD1. CDR3 size: 14 residues. The junction had 4 bases not matched to a gene; V was cut back by 8 bases and J by 5 bases. This CDR3 reads CASRGTGNNSPLHF. The CDR3 region has the DNA TGTGCCAGCCGGGGGACAGGGAATAATTCACCCCTCCACTTT.